This paragraph covers one T cell receptor (beta chain) sequence. What it binds is not known. The CDR3 has 16 amino acids. Germline V gene lookup returns CDR1 SGHTA and CDR2 FQGNSA. V shed 5 bases, J shed 2 bases, and the junction held 9 bases outside the gene matches. Blood cells were analyzed directly, without culture or expansion. The entry originates in a study of neoadjuvant anti-PD-1 for oral cavity cancer. Study overall: Around day 43, patients without progression received a fourth nivolumab dose before surgery. Study-wide results and limits: Each response group had just a few patients in TCR analyses.

Using immunoSEQ multiplex PCR, the repertoire was profiled, and TCRdb retains in-frame clones only, with some absent. Altogether some 66,000 clones are present, around 88% being singletons, with the ten largest covering more than 3%. The material was PBMCs, obtained before nivolumab (anti-PD-1) treatment. The clonotype originates from a person between 40 and 85 years old with oral cavity squamous cell carcinoma. This chain uses TRBV7-2 with TRBJ2-5, with 9 bases lining up with TRBD2. CDR3 in DNA: TGTGCCAGCAGCCCGAGCGGGGGGAATGAACAAGAGACCCAGTACTTC. Its protein product is CASSPSGGNEQETQYF.